This T cell receptor (beta chain) stems from a study of blood T cells in healthy people across ages. General study results and limits: Lack of knowledge of donor CMV status possibly confounded expanded clonotype changes. The study regarded diversity estimates from one million T cells as underestimates.

Healthy Caucasians from Russia aged about 6 to 95 served as donors. Comments on this clonotype: What it binds is not known.

The germline V gene has CDR1 SGHDT and CDR2 YYEEEE. Trimming removed 1 base at V and 0 bases at J, with 14 bases between. CDR3 length equals 18 residues. The use of a sample-barcoded 5' primer and a J-beta primer mix characterized a second PCR of 7 to 11 cycles. A template-switch adaptor containing 12 random nucleotides labeled each cDNA molecule. MiXCR was run by TCRdb on the 5' RACE reads, yielding one entry per CDR3 protein. The data show more than 700,000 distinct CDR3 sequences, 53% seen once. This clonotype was sampled from a man at least 80 years old in good health. The V gene is TRBV5-6, the J gene TRBJ2-6; D remains unclear. Sequenced material: blood. Here the CDR3 reads CASSLSDTQYSGANVLTF. The CDR3 bases are TGTGCCAGCAGCTTGTCCGATACTCAGTACTCTGGGGCCAACGTCCTGACTTTC.